The source of this T cell receptor (beta chain) is a study of molecular identifiers for immune sequencing clone quantification. Study-level points and caveats: Clones carrying above 20 RNA copies accounted for over 98% of effector molecules, under 1% in naive cells. Sharing of a barcode by identical TCR molecules could cause highly expanded clone sizes to be underestimated. Among approximately 1 million naive cells, as was reported, spiked Jurkat TCR RNA from one cell was detectable.

Sorting defined naive CD8 T cells as CD8+CD4-CCR7+CD45RA+. This clonotype was seen at least ten times. The target antigen is unknown. Germline loops: CDR1 MNHEY, CDR2 SVGAGI. The CDR3 is 13 residues long. Trimming removed 2 bases at V and 4 bases at J, with 8 bases between. TCRdb itself ran the PCR reads through MiXCR, one entry per CDR3 protein. The sample lists over 600,000 distinct CDR3 sequences, around 20% occurring once. This chain links TRBV6-5 with TRBJ1-1; no firm D call. Sequencing used naive CD8+ T cells from blood, with Jurkat cell RNA spiked in. Described subset: FACS-sorted CD8+CD4-CCR7+CD45RA+ naive T cells. The sequence derives from a human donor in good health. Some libraries in this study had Jurkat cell RNA spiked in. The CDR3 DNA is TGTGCCAGCAGTTACAAGGGTGGCACTGAAGCTTTCTTT. Its protein product is CASSYKGGTEAFF.